Listed here are 24 T cell receptor beta chains from one sample, sequenced in a study of PD-1 blockade in classical Hodgkin lymphoma. Specified time point: newly diagnosed, previously untreated cHL patient sample. TCRdb's table, derived via immunoSEQ multiplex PCR, lists solely in-frame clones and lacks some. The sample comprises some 49,000 clones, roughly 88% of which are singletons, and around 5% rests with the top ten. The specimen was peripheral blood mononuclear cells (PBMCs). Every receptor here comes from a human donor with classical Hodgkin lymphoma.

This CDR3 reads CALGYPQETQYF. In DNA, the CDR3 is TGTGCCTTGGGCTATCCCCAAGAGACCCAGTACTTC. V usage is TRBV27 and J usage is TRBJ2-5, with D hard to call. V lost 11 bases and J 1 base, leaving 11 bases between the germline ends. Germline V gene lookup returns CDR1 MNHEY and CDR2 SMNVEV (reference sequence). The CDR3 has 12 residues.

Remarks on this clone: This sample also contains other DNA sequences that code for the same CDR3. The gene calls are TRBV2 and TRBJ2-7; 11 bases align to TRBD1. Germline V CDR1 and CDR2: SNHLY, FYNNEI. The CDR3 totals 14 residues. V dropped 6 bases and J dropped 7; count of bases not matched to a gene: 8. CDR3 DNA sequence: TGTGCCAGCAGCGGGACAGGGGGTCGGGGGGAGCAGTACGTC. Protein: CASSGTGGRGEQYV.

The V gene is TRBV5-1, the J gene TRBJ1-4; perhaps TRBD1 as D (5 bases). Germline-derived CDR1 and CDR2 are SGHRS and YFSETQ. V was shortened by 0 bases and J by 7 bases, with 10 bases between the two germline ends. The CDR3 loop spans 14 amino acids. The CDR3 nucleotides read TGCGCCAGCAGCTTGGGGGGGATAGGTGAAAAACTGTTTTTT. Amino acids: CASSLGGIGEKLFF.

As to this clone: A read error may account for a junction end that differs from germline. This chain links TRBV5-4 with TRBJ2-1; D is undetermined. This CDR3 has 15 residues. Germline V gene data show CDR1 as SGHNT and CDR2 as YYREEE (reference sequence). DNA of the CDR3: TGTGCCAGCAGGTTGGACCGGAGCTCCTACAATGAGCAGTTCTTC. It encodes CASRLDRSSYNEQFF. The entire variable domain, with the rest obtained from reference TRBV5-4 and TRBJ2-1, is as follows: ETGVTQSPTHLIKTRGQQVTLRCSSQSGHNTVSWYQQALGQGPQFIFQYYREEENGRGNFPPRFSGLQFPNYSSELNVNALELDDSALYLCASRLDRSSYNEQFFGPGTRLTVL.

The chain couples TRBV2 to TRBJ1-1, with TRBD1 matching over 9 bases. Germline values: CDR1 SNHLY, CDR2 FYNNEI. This CDR3 spans 14 amino acids. V lost 8 bases to trimming and J lost 4 bases; unmatched junction nucleotides: 8. CDR3 region: CASVRQGGTTEAFF. As DNA, the CDR3 is TGTGCCAGCGTGCGACAGGGGGGCACCACTGAAGCTTTCTTT.

The chain is built from TRBV27 and TRBJ2-7, with 7 bases identical to TRBD2. The V segment lost 5 bases and the J segment 3 bases; nucleotides outside the gene matches: 4. CDR3 length equals 13 residues. Germline V gene lookup returns CDR1 MNHEY and CDR2 SMNVEV (reference sequence). The CDR3 here is CASSPSGGYEQYF. Written as DNA, the CDR3 is TGTGCCAGCAGTCCTTCGGGGGGCTACGAGCAGTACTTC.

V gene TRBV29-1 combines with J gene TRBJ2-1; D gene uncertain. CDR1 is SQVTM and CDR2 is ANQGSEA in the germline V gene. V dropped 1 base and J dropped 3 bases, with 4 bases sitting between them. This CDR3 has 12 residues. CDR3 bases: TGCAGCGTTGAAGGGAACTACAATGAGCAGTTCTTC. It translates to CSVEGNYNEQFF.

This chain joins TRBV28 and TRBJ1-1; no clear D. Germline V CDR1 and CDR2: MDHEN, SYDVKM. The CDR3 totals 13 residues. Trimming left V 7 bases short and J 2 bases short, with 11 bases between. This CDR3 reads CASNSPRNTEAFF. The CDR3 region has the DNA TGTGCCAGCAATTCTCCCAGAAACACTGAAGCTTTCTTT.

This clone occurred once. V is TRBV2 and J is TRBJ2-7; 9 bases line up with TRBD1. CDR3 size: 15 residues. J gave up 1 base and V 3 bases, and 4 bases lay outside the gene matches. Germline V lookup: CDR1 SNHLY, CDR2 FYNNEI. The CDR3 DNA reads TGTGCCAGCAGTGATCCAGGACAGGGGTCCTACGAGCAGTACGTC. This encodes CASSDPGQGSYEQYV.

This chain connects TRBV30 to TRBJ1-1; D not resolved. CDR3 size: 13 residues. CDR1 is GTSNPN, CDR2 SVGIG, per germline (reference sequence). Trimming removed 0 bases from V and 0 bases from J, with 5 bases in between. The CDR3 protein is CAWSVVMNTEAFF. The CDR3 nucleotides read TGTGCCTGGAGTGTAGTTATGAACACTGAAGCTTTCTTT.

The chain combines TRBV7-3 with TRBJ1-5; 8 bases map to TRBD1. The CDR3 has 15 amino acids. Germline lookup yields CDR1 SGHTA and CDR2 FQGTGA. V was pared by 5 bases and J by 2 bases, with 5 bases of the junction left unmatched. The CDR3 sequence: CASSATGDRNQPQHF. The CDR3, as DNA: TGTGCCAGCAGCGCGACAGGGGACCGCAATCAGCCCCAGCATTTT. Together with reference TRBV7-3 and TRBJ1-5, the CDR3 gives the full variable domain: GAGVSQTPSNKVTEKGKYVELRCDPISGHTALYWYRQSLGQGPEFLIYFQGTGAADDSGLPNDRFFAVRPEGSVSTLKIQRTERGDSAVYLCASSATGDRNQPQHFGDGTRLSIL.

The J gene is TRBJ2-6, the V gene TRBV7-6; D not certain. This CDR3 is 16 amino acids long. V lost 5 bases and J 0 bases, leaving 11 bases between the germline ends. Germline V gene data show CDR1 as SGHVS and CDR2 as FNYEAQ. CDR3 sequence: CASSPPASSGANVLTF. CDR3 DNA: TGTGCCAGCAGCCCCCCAGCGTCCTCTGGGGCCAACGTCCTGACTTTC.

This chain joins TRBV28 and TRBJ1-4; 7 bases are a match to TRBD1. After removal of 2 bases from V and 6 bases from J, the junction contained 3 bases not matched to a gene. The length of the CDR3 is 14 residues. From germline, CDR1 is MDHEN and CDR2 SYDVKM. CDR3 nucleotide sequence: TGTGCCAGCAGTTTAACAGGGGTGGATGAAAAACTGTTTTTT. It yields the protein CASSLTGVDEKLFF.

V is TRBV19 and J is TRBJ1-5, with no clear D. Deletions cut 5 bases from V and 5 bases from J, with 10 bases between. Germline V gene lookup returns CDR1 LNHDA and CDR2 SQIVND (reference sequence). CDR3 size: 13 residues. CDR3: CASSPRVDQPQHF. In nucleotides, the CDR3 is TGTGCCAGTAGTCCAAGGGTTGATCAGCCCCAGCATTTT.

The rearrangement joins TRBV12-5 to TRBJ2-5, with 7 bases fitting TRBD2. In germline, CDR1 is LGHNT, CDR2 FRNRAP. There are 16 residues in the CDR3. After removal of 0 bases from V and 2 bases from J, the junction contained 6 bases not matched to a gene. The DNA for the CDR3 is TGTGCTAGTGGTTTGGTACGAGGTAGCGGGCAAGAGACCCAGTACTTC. Translating it yields CASGLVRGSGQETQYF.

The J gene is TRBJ2-7, the V gene TRBV28, with D unresolved. CDR3 length: 14 amino acids. Germline V gene data show CDR1 as MDHEN and CDR2 as SYDVKM. Between the trimmed V and J ends, which lost 6 bases and 5 bases, there was a span of 17 bases. The CDR3 DNA sequence: TGTGCCAGCAGCCCGCTGGGGTTCATGAACGAGCAGTACTTC. Its protein product is CASSPLGFMNEQYF.

CDR3 bases: TGTGCCAGCAGTTTCGGGAATCAAGAAAAACTGTTTTTT. Its translation: CASSFGNQEKLFF. This chain links TRBV27 with TRBJ1-4, with D unresolved. Germline lookup yields CDR1 MNHEY and CDR2 SMNVEV (reference sequence). This CDR3 is built from 13 residues. V dropped 3 bases and J dropped 8 bases, with 10 bases sitting between them. Combining the CDR3 with reference TRBV27 and TRBJ1-4 gives the whole variable domain EAQVTQNPRYLITVTGKKLTVTCSQNMNHEYMSWYRQDPGLGLRQIYYSMNVEVTDKGDVPEGYKVSRKEKRNFPLILESPSPNQTSLYFCASSFGNQEKLFFGSGTQLSVL.

This clone was seen only a few times. This chain links TRBV6-1 with TRBJ1-1, with D possibly matching TRBD1 (5 bases). Germline V lookup: CDR1 MNHNS, CDR2 SASEGT. V dropped 8 bases and J dropped 5 bases, with 15 bases sitting between them. The CDR3 runs to 13 residues. In DNA form, the CDR3 reads TGTGCCAGCGGGGCCGGAGAGTGGACTGAAGCTTTCTTT. Translated: CASGAGEWTEAFF.

The chain is built from TRBV28 and TRBJ2-7, with a tentative D call TRBD2 (6 bases). Germline V gene data show CDR1 as MDHEN and CDR2 as SYDVKM. The CDR3 is made up of 16 amino acids. V was pared by 7 bases and J by 4 bases, with 23 bases between. CDR3 loop: CASNKKAGSPRYEQYF. In DNA form, the CDR3 reads TGTGCCAGCAACAAAAAGGCGGGAAGTCCCCGATACGAGCAGTACTTC.

This clone showed up just once. The chain couples TRBV5-1 to TRBJ1-1; D gene uncertain. The CDR3 runs 15 residues. Per the germline V gene, CDR1 is SGHRS and CDR2 is YFSETQ. Trimming pared 1 base from V and 0 bases from J, leaving 10 bases between. The chain's CDR3 is CASSLSLTMNTEAFF. CDR3 DNA: TGCGCCAGCAGCTTGTCGCTGACCATGAACACTGAAGCTTTCTTT.

The CDR3 loop reads CASSLAVNTEAFF. In DNA form, the CDR3 reads TGCGCCAGCAGCTTGGCGGTGAACACTGAAGCTTTCTTT. The rearrangement links TRBV5-1 to TRBJ1-1, with D uncertain. The CDR3 covers 13 residues. The V gene lost 0 bases and the J gene lost 0 bases, with 3 bases spanning the gap. Germline V gene sequence: CDR1 SGHRS, CDR2 YFSETQ.

This clone was seen a handful of times. This chain links TRBV4-2 with TRBJ1-5; 8 bases line up with TRBD1. J gave up 6 bases and V 0 bases, and 7 bases lay outside the gene matches. This CDR3 is 16 amino acids long. Germline CDR1 is LGHNA and CDR2 is YNFKEQ. The CDR3 protein is CASSQDYRQGTQPQHF. The DNA of the CDR3 is TGTGCCAGCAGCCAAGACTATCGACAGGGGACTCAGCCCCAGCATTTT.

The chain combines TRBV29-1 with TRBJ2-5; D ambiguous. This CDR3 contains 11 residues. Germline V CDR1 and CDR2: SQVTM, ANQGSEA. Trimming took 5 bases from V and 5 from J, leaving 9 bases between them. CDR3 DNA sequence: TGCAGCGTTAGGGCCCTCGAGACCCAGTACTTC. Protein product: CSVRALETQYF.

The chain recombines TRBV7-9 with TRBJ2-3; D gene unclear. Germline values: CDR1 SEHNR, CDR2 FQNEAQ (reference sequence). The ends were cut back, 5 bases at V and 1 base at J, with 10 bases in the middle. This CDR3 is 14 amino acids long. CDR3: CASSPRVRTDTQYF. The CDR3 nucleotides read TGTGCCAGCAGCCCCCGCGTTCGCACAGATACGCAGTATTTT.